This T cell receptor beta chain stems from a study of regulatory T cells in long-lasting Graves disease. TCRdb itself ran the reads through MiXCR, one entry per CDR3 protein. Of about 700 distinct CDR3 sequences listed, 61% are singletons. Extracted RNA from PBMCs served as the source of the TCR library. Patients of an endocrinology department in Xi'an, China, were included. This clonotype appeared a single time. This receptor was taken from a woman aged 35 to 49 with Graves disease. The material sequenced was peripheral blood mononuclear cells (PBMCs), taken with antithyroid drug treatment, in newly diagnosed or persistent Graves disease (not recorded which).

CDR3 amino acids: CASSFYSGSTDTQYF. For the CDR3, the DNA is TGTGCCAGCAGTTTTTATAGCGGCAGCACAGATACGCAGTATTTT. The V gene is TRBV28, the J gene TRBJ2-3, with a weak D call TRBD2 (6 bases). Trimming removed 3 bases from V and 0 bases from J, with 10 bases in between. Germline V gives CDR1 MDHEN, CDR2 SYDVKM. The CDR3 runs 15 residues.